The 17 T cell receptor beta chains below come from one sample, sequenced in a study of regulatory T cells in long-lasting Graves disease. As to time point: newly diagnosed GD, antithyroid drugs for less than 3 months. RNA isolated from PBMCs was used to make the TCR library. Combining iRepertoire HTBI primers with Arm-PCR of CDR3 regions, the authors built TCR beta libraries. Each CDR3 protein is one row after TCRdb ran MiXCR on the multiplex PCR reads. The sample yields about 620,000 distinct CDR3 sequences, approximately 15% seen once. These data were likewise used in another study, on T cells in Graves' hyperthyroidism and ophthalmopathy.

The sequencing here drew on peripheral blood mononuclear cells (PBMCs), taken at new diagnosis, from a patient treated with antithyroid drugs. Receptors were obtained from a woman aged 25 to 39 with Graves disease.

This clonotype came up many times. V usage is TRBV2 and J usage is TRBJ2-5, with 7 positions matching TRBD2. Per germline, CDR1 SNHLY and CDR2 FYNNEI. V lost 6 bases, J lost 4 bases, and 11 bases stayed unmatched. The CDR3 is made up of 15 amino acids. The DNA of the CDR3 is TGTGCCAGCAGCCTGGACCGCGGGAGTGGAGAGACCCAGTACTTC. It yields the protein CASSLDRGSGETQYF.

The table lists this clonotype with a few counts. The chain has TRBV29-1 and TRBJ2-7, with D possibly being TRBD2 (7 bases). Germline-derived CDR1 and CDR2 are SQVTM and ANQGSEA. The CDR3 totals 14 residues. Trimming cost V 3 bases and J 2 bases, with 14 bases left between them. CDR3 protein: CSVESGEGAYEQYF. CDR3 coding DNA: TGCAGCGTTGAGTCCGGGGAGGGGGCCTACGAGCAGTACTTC.

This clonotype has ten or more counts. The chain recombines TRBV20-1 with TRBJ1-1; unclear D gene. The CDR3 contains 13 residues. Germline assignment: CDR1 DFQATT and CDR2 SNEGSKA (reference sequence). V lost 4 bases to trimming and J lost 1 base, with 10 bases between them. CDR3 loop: CSANPQTNTEAFF. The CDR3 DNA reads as TGCAGTGCTAACCCCCAGACGAACACTGAAGCTTTCTTT.

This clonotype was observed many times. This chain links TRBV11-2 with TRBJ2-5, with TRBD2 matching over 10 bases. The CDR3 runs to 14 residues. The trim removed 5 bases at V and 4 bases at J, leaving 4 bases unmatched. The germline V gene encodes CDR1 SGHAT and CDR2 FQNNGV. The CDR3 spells CASSPRLAGETQYF. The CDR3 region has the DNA TGTGCCAGCAGCCCCCGACTAGCGGGAGAGACCCAGTACTTC.

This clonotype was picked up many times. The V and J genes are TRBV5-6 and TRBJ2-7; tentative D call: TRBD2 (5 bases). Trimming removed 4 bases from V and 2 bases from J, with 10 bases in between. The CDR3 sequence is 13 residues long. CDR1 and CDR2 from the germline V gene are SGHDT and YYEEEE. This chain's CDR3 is CASSPRTPYEQYF. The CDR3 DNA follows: TGTGCCAGCAGCCCCCGGACTCCCTACGAGCAGTACTTC. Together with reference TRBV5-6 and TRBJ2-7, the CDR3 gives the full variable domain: DAGVTQSPTHLIKTRGQQVTLRCSPKSGHDTVSWYQQALGQGPQFIFQYYEEEERQRGNFPDRFSGHQFPNYSSELNVNALLLGDSALYLCASSPRTPYEQYFGPGTRLTVT.

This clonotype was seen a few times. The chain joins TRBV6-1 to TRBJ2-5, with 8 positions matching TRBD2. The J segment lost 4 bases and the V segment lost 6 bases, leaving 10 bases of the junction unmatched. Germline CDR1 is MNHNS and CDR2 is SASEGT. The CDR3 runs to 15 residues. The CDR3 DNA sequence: TGTGCCAGCAGCTTCGGGAGGGGGAAGGGAGAGACCCAGTACTTC. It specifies CASSFGRGKGETQYF.

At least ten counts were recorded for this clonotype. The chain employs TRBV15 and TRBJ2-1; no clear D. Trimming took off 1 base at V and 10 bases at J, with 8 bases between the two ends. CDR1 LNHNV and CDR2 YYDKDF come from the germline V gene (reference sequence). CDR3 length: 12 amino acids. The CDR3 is CATSRVHTEQFF. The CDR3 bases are TGTGCCACCAGCAGAGTGCACACCGAGCAGTTCTTC.

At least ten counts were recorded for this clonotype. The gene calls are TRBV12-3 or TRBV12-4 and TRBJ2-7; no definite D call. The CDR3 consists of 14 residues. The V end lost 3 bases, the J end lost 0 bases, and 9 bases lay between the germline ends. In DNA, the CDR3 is TGTGCCAGCAGTTTGAGAGCCTACTCCTACGAGCAGTACTTC. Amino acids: CASSLRAYSYEQYF.

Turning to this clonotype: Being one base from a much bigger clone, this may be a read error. This CDR3 is CSASGPSYGQYF. CDR3 in DNA: TGCAGTGCTAGCGGACCCTCGTACGGGCAGTACTTC. The chain has TRBV20-1 and TRBJ2-7; D gene ambiguous. The CDR3 is 12 residues long. Per germline, CDR1 DFQATT and CDR2 SNEGSKA (reference sequence).

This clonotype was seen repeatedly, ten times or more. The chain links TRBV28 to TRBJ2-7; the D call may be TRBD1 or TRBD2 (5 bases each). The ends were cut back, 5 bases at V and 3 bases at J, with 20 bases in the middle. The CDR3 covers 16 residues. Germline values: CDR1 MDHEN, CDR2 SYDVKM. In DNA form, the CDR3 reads TGTGCCAGCAGTCCCGGGACGCGGCATGATCGCTACGAGCAGTACTTC. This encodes CASSPGTRHDRYEQYF. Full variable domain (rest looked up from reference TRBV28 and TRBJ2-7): DVKVTQSSRYLVKRTGEKVFLECVQDMDHENMFWYRQDPGLGLRLIYFSYDVKMKEKGDIPEGYSVSREKKERFSLILESASTNQTSMYLCASSPGTRHDRYEQYFGPGTRLTVT.

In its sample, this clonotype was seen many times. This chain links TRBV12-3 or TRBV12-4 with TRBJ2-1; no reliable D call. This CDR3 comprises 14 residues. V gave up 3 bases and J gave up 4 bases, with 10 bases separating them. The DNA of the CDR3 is TGTGCCAGCAGTTTTCTACACGAATACAATGAGCAGTTCTTC. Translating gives CASSFLHEYNEQFF.

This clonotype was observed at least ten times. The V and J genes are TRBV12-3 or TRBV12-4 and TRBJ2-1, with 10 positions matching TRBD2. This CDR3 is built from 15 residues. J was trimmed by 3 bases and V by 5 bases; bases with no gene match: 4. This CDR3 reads CASSVTSGVYNEQFF. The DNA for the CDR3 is TGTGCCAGCAGTGTCACTAGCGGGGTCTACAATGAGCAGTTCTTC.

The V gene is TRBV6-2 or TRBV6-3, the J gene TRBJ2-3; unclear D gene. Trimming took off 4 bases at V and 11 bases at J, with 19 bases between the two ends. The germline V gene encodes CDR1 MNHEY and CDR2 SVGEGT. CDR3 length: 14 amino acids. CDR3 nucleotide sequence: TGTGCCAGCAGTTCGGACCAGACTCCTTATCTGCAGTATTTT. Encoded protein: CASSSDQTPYLQYF.

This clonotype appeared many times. CDR3 protein: CASSPKYEAFF. The CDR3 bases are TGTGCCAGCAGTCCCAAATATGAAGCTTTCTTT. The J gene is TRBJ1-1, the V gene TRBV6-1; no definite D call. Germline CDR1 and CDR2: MNHNS and SASEGT. The ends were cut back, 5 bases at V and 7 bases at J, with 8 bases in the middle. The CDR3 totals 11 residues.

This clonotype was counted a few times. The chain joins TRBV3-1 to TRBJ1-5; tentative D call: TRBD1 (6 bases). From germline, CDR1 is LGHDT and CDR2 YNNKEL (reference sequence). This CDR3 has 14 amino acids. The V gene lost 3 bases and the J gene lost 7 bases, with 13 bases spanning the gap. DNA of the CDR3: TGTGCCAGCAGCCACGGGGGCGGAGGGCAGCCCCAGCATTTT. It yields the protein CASSHGGGGQPQHF.

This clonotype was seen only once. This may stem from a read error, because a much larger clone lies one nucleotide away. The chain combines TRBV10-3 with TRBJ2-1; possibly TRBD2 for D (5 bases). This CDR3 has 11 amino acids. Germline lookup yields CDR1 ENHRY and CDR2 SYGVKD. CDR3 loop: CAISAGNEQLF. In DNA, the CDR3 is TGTGCCATCAGTGCGGGGAATGAGCAGCTCTTC.

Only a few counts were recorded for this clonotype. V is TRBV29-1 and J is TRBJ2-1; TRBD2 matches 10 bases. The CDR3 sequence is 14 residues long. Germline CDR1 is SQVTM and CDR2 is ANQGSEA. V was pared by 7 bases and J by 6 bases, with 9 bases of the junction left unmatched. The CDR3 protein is CSGVGLAETNEQFF. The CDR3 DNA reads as TGCAGCGGTGTCGGACTAGCGGAAACCAATGAGCAGTTCTTC.